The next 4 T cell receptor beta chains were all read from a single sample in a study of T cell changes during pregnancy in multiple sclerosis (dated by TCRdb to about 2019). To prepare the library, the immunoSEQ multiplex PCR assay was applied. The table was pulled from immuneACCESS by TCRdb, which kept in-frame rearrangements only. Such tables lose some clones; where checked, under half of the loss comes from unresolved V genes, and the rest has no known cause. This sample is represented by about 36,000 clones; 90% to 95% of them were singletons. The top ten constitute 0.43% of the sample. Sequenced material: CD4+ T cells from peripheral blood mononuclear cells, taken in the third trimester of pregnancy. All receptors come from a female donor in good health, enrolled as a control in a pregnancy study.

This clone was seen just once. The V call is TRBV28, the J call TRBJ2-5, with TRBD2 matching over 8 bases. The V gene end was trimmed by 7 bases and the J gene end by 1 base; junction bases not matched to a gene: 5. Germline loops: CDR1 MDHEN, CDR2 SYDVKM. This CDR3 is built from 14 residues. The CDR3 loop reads CASIYRGGQETQYF. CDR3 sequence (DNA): TGTGCCAGCATCTACCGGGGGGGCCAAGAGACCCAGTACTTC.

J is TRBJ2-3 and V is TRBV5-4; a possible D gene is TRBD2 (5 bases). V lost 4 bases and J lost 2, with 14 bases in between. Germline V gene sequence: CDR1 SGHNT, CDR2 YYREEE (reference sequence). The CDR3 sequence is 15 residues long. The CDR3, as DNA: TGTGCCAGCAGCGACCGGAGACTATCCACAGATACGCAGTATTTT. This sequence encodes CASSDRRLSTDTQYF. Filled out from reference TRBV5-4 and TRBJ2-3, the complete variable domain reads ETGVTQSPTHLIKTRGQQVTLRCSSQSGHNTVSWYQQALGQGPQFIFQYYREEENGRGNFPPRFSGLQFPNYSSELNVNALELDDSALYLCASSDRRLSTDTQYFGPGTRLTVL.

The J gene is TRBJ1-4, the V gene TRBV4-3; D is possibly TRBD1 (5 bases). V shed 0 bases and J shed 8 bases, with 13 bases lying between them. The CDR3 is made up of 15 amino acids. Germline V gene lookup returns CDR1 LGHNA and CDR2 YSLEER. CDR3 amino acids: CASSQDVRGREKLFF. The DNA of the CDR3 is TGCGCCAGCAGCCAAGATGTCCGGGGGAGGGAAAAACTGTTTTTT.

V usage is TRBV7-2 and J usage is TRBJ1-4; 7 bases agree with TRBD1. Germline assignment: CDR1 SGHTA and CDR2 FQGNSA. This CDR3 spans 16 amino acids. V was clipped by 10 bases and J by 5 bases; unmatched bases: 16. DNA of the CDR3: TGTGCCATATCCCCGGGACAGCGGGAGCGGAATGAAAAACTGTTTTTT. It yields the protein CAISPGQRERNEKLFF. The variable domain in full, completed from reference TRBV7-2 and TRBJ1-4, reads GAGVSQSPSNKVTEKGKDVELRCDPISGHTALYWYRQSLGQGLEFLIYFQGNSAPDKSGLPSDRFSAERTGGSVSTLTIQRTQQEDSAVYLCAISPGQRERNEKLFFGSGTQLSVL.